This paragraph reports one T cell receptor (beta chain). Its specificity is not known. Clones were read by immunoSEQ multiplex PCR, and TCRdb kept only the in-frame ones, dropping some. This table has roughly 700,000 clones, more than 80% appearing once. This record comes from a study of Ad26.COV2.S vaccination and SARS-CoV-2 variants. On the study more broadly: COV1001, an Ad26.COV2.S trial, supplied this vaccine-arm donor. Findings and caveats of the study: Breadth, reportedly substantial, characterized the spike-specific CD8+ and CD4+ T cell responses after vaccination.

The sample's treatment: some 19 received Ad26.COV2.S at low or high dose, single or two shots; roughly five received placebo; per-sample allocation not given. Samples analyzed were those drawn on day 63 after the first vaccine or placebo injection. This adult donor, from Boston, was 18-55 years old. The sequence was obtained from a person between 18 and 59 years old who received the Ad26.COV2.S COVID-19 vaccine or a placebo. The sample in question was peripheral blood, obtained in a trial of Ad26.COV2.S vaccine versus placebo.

This CDR3 is CASSQRAGSPLHF. CDR3 in DNA: TGTGCCAGCAGCCAAAGGGCAGGATCACCCCTCCACTTT. The chain carries TRBV14 and TRBJ1-6; D not resolved. Deletions cut 2 bases from V and 10 bases from J, with 9 bases between. The germline V gene has CDR1 SGHDN and CDR2 FVKESK. The CDR3 spans 13 residues.